This TCR beta chain appears in the sequencing data of a study of CD8 T cells in Susac syndrome. For the study at large: When their blood was taken, the Susac syndrome patients had either not yet had any therapy, were taking corticosteroids, or were taking intravenous immunoglobulin alone.

The sequenced target, TCR beta, came from blood CD8+ and CD4+ T cells. Negative isolation yielded CD4+ and CD8+ T cells, and FACS enriched TEMRA cells. A quantity of about 0.5 to 1 ug RNA underwent reverse transcription using random hexamers. TCR beta CDR3 was amplified by immunoSEQ multiplex PCR. This amplification extended across 54 Vbeta and 13 Jbeta segments. In TCRdb, the immunoSEQ multiplex PCR reads were re-called with MiXCR into one record per CDR3 protein. Of about 180,000 distinct CDR3 sequences listed, 90% to 95% are singletons. Germline CDR1 MDHEN, CDR2 SYDVKM. V lost 7 bases and J lost 0, with 15 bases in between. The CDR3 has 15 residues.

Sequenced material: CD4+ T cells from PBMCs. This clonotype was obtained from a human donor with Susac syndrome. V usage is TRBV28 and J usage is TRBJ1-1; no definite D call. The CDR3 sequence: CASTKAGDVNTEAFF. The CDR3 DNA sequence: TGTGCCAGCACCAAAGCTGGGGATGTGAACACTGAAGCTTTCTTT.